A single sample is the source of the 32 T cell receptor beta chains below, sequenced in a study of T cell responses to AZD1222 COVID-19 vaccine. Profiled with immunoSEQ multiplex PCR; TCRdb holds only in-frame clones, not every one. There are more than 85,000 clones in the sample; approximately 90% occur only once, and less than 3.5% lies in the top ten. The input for sequencing was peripheral blood, taken on day 0 of AZD1222 vaccination. Receptors originate from an adult in good health.

In its sample, this clone was seen once. The gene calls are TRBV27 and TRBJ2-1, with no clear D. The CDR3 covers 13 residues. Germline CDR1 is MNHEY and CDR2 is SMNVEV (reference sequence). Between the trimmed V and J ends, which lost 0 bases and 7 bases, there was a span of 7 bases. The CDR3: CASSLSRLNEQFF. For the CDR3, the DNA is TGTGCCAGCAGTTTATCCCGACTGAATGAGCAGTTCTTC.

This clone was recorded only once. The chain carries TRBV28 and TRBJ2-3; D is perhaps TRBD1 (5 bases). In germline, CDR1 is MDHEN, CDR2 SYDVKM. The CDR3 is 14 residues long. The CDR3 loop reads CAVCTRASTDTQYF. Here the CDR3 DNA reads TGTGCAGTTTGTACCAGGGCTAGCACAGATACGCAGTATTTT.

This rearrangement joins TRBV7-2 to TRBJ1-6, with 9 bases that match TRBD1. The CDR3 is made up of 14 amino acids. J was trimmed by 6 bases and V by 6 bases; bases with no gene match: 3. The germline gives CDR1 SGHTA, CDR2 FQGNSA. The CDR3 DNA follows: TGTGCCAGCAGACAGGGGGCCCTTAATTCACCCCTCCACTTT. It is translated as CASRQGALNSPLHF.

This sequence joins TRBV9 and TRBJ2-5; 7 positions match TRBD2. The CDR3 runs 16 residues. In germline, CDR1 is SGDLS, CDR2 YYNGEE. Trimming removed 0 bases from V and 1 base from J; junction bases left unmatched: 6. DNA of the CDR3: TGTGCCAGCAGCGTAGCCGAGGGACTATTCCAAGAGACCCAGTACTTC. It encodes CASSVAEGLFQETQYF.

The CDR3 region has the DNA TGTGCCAGCAGCCACTCCGTCGACACTGAAGCTTTCTTT. Protein: CASSHSVDTEAFF. The J gene is TRBJ1-1, the V gene TRBV7-3; no definite D call. Trimming removed 5 bases from V and 3 bases from J, with 10 bases in between. CDR3 length: 13 residues. The germline CDR1 and CDR2 sequences are SGHTA and FQGTGA.

The chain joins TRBV13 to TRBJ1-3; D call uncertain. V lost 5 bases to trimming and J lost 4 bases, with 12 bases between them. This CDR3 contains 14 residues. CDR1 and CDR2 (germline): PRHDT, FYEKMQ (reference sequence). The CDR3 is CASSGKGSGNTIYF. In nucleotides, the CDR3 is TGTGCCAGCAGCGGCAAAGGGTCAGGAAACACCATATATTTT.

This rearrangement joins TRBV19 to TRBJ1-3, with TRBD1 matching over 7 bases. The V gene end was trimmed by 5 bases and the J gene end by 0 bases; junction bases not matched to a gene: 4. This CDR3 region has 15 residues. CDR1 is LNHDA, CDR2 SQIVND, per germline (reference sequence). CDR3 DNA: TGTGCCAGTAGTCCCACAGGGGTCTCTGGAAACACCATATATTTT. Its protein product is CASSPTGVSGNTIYF.

The rearrangement links TRBV10-3 to TRBJ1-5; 7 bases line up with TRBD1. Germline loops: CDR1 ENHRY, CDR2 SYGVKD. This CDR3 contains 14 residues. Unmatched junction bases numbered 5, after V lost 7 bases and J lost 2 bases. CDR3 in amino acids: CAIKGTVGNQPQHF. DNA of the CDR3: TGTGCCATCAAGGGGACAGTCGGCAATCAGCCCCAGCATTTT.

This clone was counted a single time. As DNA, the CDR3 is TGTGCCAGCATTCAGGGGATGGCTGAAGCTTTCTTT. Translating gives CASIQGMAEAFF. The chain recombines TRBV7-9 with TRBJ1-1, with a weak D call TRBD1 (6 bases). The germline CDR1 and CDR2 sequences are SEHNR and FQNEAQ (reference sequence). This CDR3 contains 12 residues. V was pared by 7 bases and J by 6 bases, with 12 bases between.

The rearrangement links TRBV19 to TRBJ2-1, with a tentative D call TRBD2 (6 bases). The CDR3 extends over 14 amino acids. V was pared by 7 bases and J by 7 bases, with 17 bases between. Germline V gene data show CDR1 as LNHDA and CDR2 as SQIVND (reference sequence). For the CDR3, the DNA is TGTGCCAGTAAGATCCGGGACTTACTTAATGAGCAGTTCTTC. Protein: CASKIRDLLNEQFF.

This chain uses TRBV9 with TRBJ1-5; tentatively, D is TRBD1 (5 bases). The V end was cut by 0 bases, the J end by 7 bases, with 11 bases between. The germline V gene encodes CDR1 SGDLS and CDR2 YYNGEE. The CDR3 is 14 amino acids. The CDR3 sequence: CASSVGGDGQPQHF. The DNA for the CDR3 is TGTGCCAGCAGCGTAGGAGGGGATGGCCAGCCCCAGCATTTT. Together with reference TRBV9 and TRBJ1-5, the CDR3 gives the full variable domain: DSGVTQTPKHLITATGQRVTLRCSPRSGDLSVYWYQQSLDQGLQFLIQYYNGEERAKGNILERFSAQQFPDLHSELNLSSLELGDSALYFCASSVGGDGQPQHFGDGTRLSIL.

This sequence joins TRBV7-8 and TRBJ1-2; TRBD1 matches at 8 bases. The CDR3 spans 14 residues. V shed 5 bases and J 4 bases; nucleotides not matched to a gene: 6. The germline V gene encodes CDR1 SGHVS and CDR2 FQNEAQ. CDR3 DNA: TGTGCCAGCAGCCCCCCGGGACAGGCCTATGGCTACACCTTC. Residues: CASSPPGQAYGYTF.

The V call is TRBV5-5, the J call TRBJ2-7, with unresolved D. In germline, CDR1 is SGHKS, CDR2 YYEKEE (reference sequence). Trimming took off 6 bases at V and 5 bases at J, with 12 bases between the two ends. This CDR3 comprises 12 residues. The CDR3 DNA reads TGTGCCAGCATCTCCGACCTCCACGAGCAGTACTTC. As protein: CASISDLHEQYF.

This rearrangement joins TRBV5-1 to TRBJ1-2; unclear D gene. CDR1 and CDR2 (germline): SGHRS, YFSETQ. This CDR3 spans 14 amino acids. Trimming took 0 bases from V and 7 from J, leaving 13 bases between them. The CDR3 DNA sequence: TGCGCCAGCAGCTTGGGCGGGGATCGTTTTGGCTACACCTTC. Amino acids: CASSLGGDRFGYTF.

The rearrangement uses TRBV5-8 and TRBJ2-1, with D hard to call. Germline CDR1 and CDR2: SGHTS and YDEGEE. V gave up 4 bases and J gave up 7 bases, with 15 bases separating them. The CDR3 runs 14 residues. CDR3 DNA sequence: TGTGCCAGCAGCCAGACGGGCCCCTGGAATGAGCAGTTCTTC. It yields the protein CASSQTGPWNEQFF.

The V call is TRBV7-9, the J call TRBJ1-2, with D hard to call. Trimming took 3 bases from V and 9 from J, leaving 11 bases between them. The CDR3 is 12 residues long. In germline, CDR1 is SEHNR, CDR2 FQNEAQ (reference sequence). The CDR3 DNA follows: TGTGCCAGCAGCTTTGACGGGGAGCGCTACACCTTC. Its translation: CASSFDGERYTF.

This clone was detected only once. The chain combines TRBV30 with TRBJ1-2; D is ambiguous. This CDR3 region has 12 residues. Trimming stripped 2 bases from V and 2 bases from J, with 6 bases between. Germline V gene data show CDR1 as GTSNPN and CDR2 as SVGIG (reference sequence). This CDR3 reads CAWSRVNYGYTF. Here the CDR3 DNA reads TGTGCCTGGAGTAGGGTGAACTATGGCTACACCTTC.

The rearrangement uses TRBV7-8 and TRBJ1-5; 7 bases agree with TRBD1. The J segment lost 0 bases and the V segment lost 5 bases, leaving 7 bases of the junction unmatched. The germline V gene has CDR1 SGHVS and CDR2 FQNEAQ. The CDR3 runs to 16 residues. This CDR3 reads CASSKGTVNSNQPQHF. CDR3 nucleotides: TGTGCCAGCAGCAAGGGGACAGTGAATAGCAATCAGCCCCAGCATTTT.

The chain's CDR3 is CASSRGVTGELFF. As DNA, the CDR3 is TGTGCCAGCTCGAGGGGAGTCACCGGGGAGCTGTTTTTT. This sequence joins TRBV7-8 and TRBJ2-2, with D perhaps TRBD1 or TRBD2 (5 bases each). Trimming removed 8 bases from V and 4 bases from J, with 11 bases in between. Looked up from germline, CDR1 is SGHVS and CDR2 is FQNEAQ. There are 13 residues in the CDR3.

CDR3 nucleotide sequence: TGCAGCGTTGAGGGTAGCAGGGTGAGAAACACCATATATTTT. The encoded protein is CSVEGSRVRNTIYF. This chain connects TRBV29-1 to TRBJ1-3, with D perhaps matching TRBD1 (5 bases). CDR3 size: 14 residues. Germline CDR1 reads SQVTM; CDR2 reads ANQGSEA. V was shortened by 3 bases and J by 5 bases, with 14 bases between the two germline ends.

V and J are TRBV7-3 and TRBJ2-5, with D possibly being TRBD1 (6 bases). Looked up from germline, CDR1 is SGHTA and CDR2 is FQGTGA. The ends were cut back, 5 bases at V and 1 base at J, with 8 bases in the middle. This CDR3 has 13 amino acids. CDR3 bases: TGTGCCAGCAGCCTAGGGGGCCAAGAGACCCAGTACTTC. Amino acid sequence: CASSLGGQETQYF.

The V and J genes are TRBV5-8 and TRBJ1-1; D perhaps matches TRBD1 (5 bases). Germline V gene data show CDR1 as SGHTS and CDR2 as YDEGEE. This CDR3 region has 14 residues. V lost 0 bases and J 10 bases, leaving 16 bases between the germline ends. The CDR3 is CASSLGSSGRIAFF. The CDR3, as DNA: TGTGCCAGCAGCTTGGGGAGCTCAGGGCGTATAGCTTTCTTT.

This clone showed up just a few times. The rearrangement joins TRBV7-2 to TRBJ2-5, with 10 bases identical to TRBD1. With V trimmed by 6 bases and J by 4 bases, 8 bases remained unmatched. The CDR3 runs 15 residues. Germline CDR1 SGHTA, CDR2 FQGNSA. This CDR3 reads CASSLPGQGLETQYF. Here the CDR3 DNA reads TGTGCCAGCAGTCTTCCGGGACAGGGGTTAGAGACCCAGTACTTC.

The rearrangement uses TRBV28 and TRBJ1-3, with D maybe TRBD1 (5 bases). CDR1 is MDHEN, CDR2 SYDVKM, per germline. This CDR3 is built from 16 residues. V shed 2 bases and J shed 7 bases, with 18 bases lying between them. In DNA form, the CDR3 reads TGTGCCAGCAGTTTACCCCTGGGGCCCGCGAGGAACACCATATATTTT. It translates to CASSLPLGPARNTIYF. The full variable domain, completed using reference TRBV28 and TRBJ1-3, is DVKVTQSSRYLVKRTGEKVFLECVQDMDHENMFWYRQDPGLGLRLIYFSYDVKMKEKGDIPEGYSVSREKKERFSLILESASTNQTSMYLCASSLPLGPARNTIYFGEGSWLTVV.

V usage is TRBV19 and J usage is TRBJ2-2; TRBD2 matches 9 bases. Trimming at V came to 6 bases and at J to 7 bases, leaving 9 bases not matched to a gene. The CDR3 has 15 residues. Germline V gene data show CDR1 as LNHDA and CDR2 as SQIVND (reference sequence). The DNA for the CDR3 is TGTGCCAGTAGCGGGACTAGCTCCGCTCTCGGGGAGCTGTTTTTT. It translates to CASSGTSSALGELFF.

The V and J genes are TRBV6-4 and TRBJ1-1; weak D call: TRBD1 (5 bases). This CDR3 region has 14 residues. The ends were cut back, 5 bases at V and 3 bases at J, with 13 bases in the middle. The V gene's germline CDR1 is MRHNA and CDR2 SNTAGT. The CDR3 loop is CASSISQGHTEAFF. In DNA, the CDR3 is TGTGCCAGCAGTATCAGCCAGGGCCACACTGAAGCTTTCTTT.

Here the CDR3 DNA reads TGTGCCAGTAGTCCAGGACAGGGGGCAGGACCCCTCCACTTT. Translated: CASSPGQGAGPLHF. The gene calls are TRBV19 and TRBJ1-6; 11 bases line up with TRBD1. The V gene end was trimmed by 5 bases and the J gene end by 12 bases; junction bases not matched to a gene: 6. This CDR3 spans 14 amino acids. Per germline, CDR1 LNHDA and CDR2 SQIVND (reference sequence).

V gene TRBV6-2 or TRBV6-3 combines with J gene TRBJ2-2; a possible D gene is TRBD1 (6 bases). Trimming cost V 1 base and J 5 bases, with 11 bases left between them. The CDR3 is 15 amino acids. The V gene's germline CDR1 is MNHEY and CDR2 SVGEGT. DNA for the CDR3: TGTGCCAGCAGTTACTTGGGGGCGAGGACCGGGGAGCTGTTTTTT. It is translated as CASSYLGARTGELFF.

The rearrangement links TRBV29-1 to TRBJ2-7; D may match TRBD1 or TRBD2 (5 bases each). Trimming took off 1 base at V and 3 bases at J, with 16 bases between the two ends. The CDR3 runs to 15 residues. Per the germline V gene, CDR1 is SQVTM and CDR2 is ANQGSEA. The CDR3 nucleotides read TGCAGCGTTGAAGGGACGCCCCGGGACGGCTACGAGCAGTACTTC. Translation gives CSVEGTPRDGYEQYF.

This chain joins TRBV27 and TRBJ1-1; D gene uncertain. V was pared by 10 bases and J by 8 bases, with 14 bases between. This CDR3 contains 11 residues. CDR1 and CDR2 (germline): MNHEY, SMNVEV (reference sequence). CDR3 amino acids: CATSELGEAFF. The CDR3 DNA reads TGTGCCACCTCAGAACTGGGGGAAGCTTTCTTT.

The genes are TRBV6-2 or TRBV6-3 and TRBJ1-1, with D unresolved. The CDR3 loop spans 14 amino acids. The germline V and J ends were trimmed by 2 bases and 0 bases, with 7 bases remaining between them. The germline V gene has CDR1 MNHEY and CDR2 SVGEGT. CDR3 protein: CASSYRSLNTEAFF. Written as DNA, the CDR3 is TGTGCCAGCAGTTACAGGTCCTTGAACACTGAAGCTTTCTTT.

The chain uses TRBV28 and TRBJ2-7; possibly TRBD2 for D (6 bases). Germline CDR1 MDHEN, CDR2 SYDVKM. The CDR3 is 18 amino acids. V was trimmed by 2 bases and J by 2 bases, leaving 22 bases between them. The CDR3 loop reads CASSLNPVRDSSTYEQYF. The DNA for the CDR3 is TGTGCCAGCAGTTTAAATCCGGTCCGGGACTCCTCAACCTACGAGCAGTACTTC.